This T cell receptor beta chain was sequenced during a study of blood T cell repertoires in COVID-19. In the original processing: Using reference gene primer amplification, nucleated cell counts were estimated. Libraries were prepared by immunoSEQ multiplex PCR; TCRdb keeps only in-frame clonotypes and omits some of them. The V and J calls and clone size were taken over from that table, and D and trimming were inferred from the DNA. The table has approximately 150,000 clones, approximately 83% seen once. With 4 bases clipped from V and 0 bases from J, the junction kept 9 bases outside the gene matches. CDR1 MDHEN and CDR2 SYDVKM come from the germline V gene. CDR3 size: 16 residues.

The sequence derives from a man in his 70s with acute or convalescent COVID-19. The chain links TRBV28 to TRBJ2-7; TRBD2 agrees at 7 bases. Source material: peripheral blood. The CDR3 here is CASSSPPGTNSYEQYF. CDR3 in DNA: TGTGCCAGCAGTTCGCCCCCCGGGACTAACTCCTACGAGCAGTACTTC.